This TCR beta chain was recorded in a study of shared T cell receptors in the human thymus. The CDR3 spans 16 residues. Germline-derived CDR1 and CDR2 are MDHEN and SYDVKM. J lost 6 bases, V lost 2 bases, and 8 bases had no gene match. Using immunoSEQ multiplex PCR, the repertoire was profiled, and TCRdb retains in-frame clones only, with some absent. The data hold about 540,000 clones, with around 78% observed a single time. These data also featured in a second study, about human thymus T cells. That source reports: Healthy Finnish infants having corrective surgery for congenital heart defects served as donors. Corrective cardiac surgery supplied the resected thymus tissue. Use of V and J genes seemed skewed within the thymic and blood repertoires. Unrelated individuals had highly overlapping thymic repertoires, as reported in related research.

This clonotype was obtained from a boy under two years old with a congenital heart defect. What was sequenced was thymocytes. This chain joins TRBV28 and TRBJ1-5, with 9 nucleotides matching TRBD1. CDR3 bases: TGTGCCAGCAGTTTAGATTGGGACAGGGCAGTTCAGCCCCAGCATTTT. It codes for CASSLDWDRAVQPQHF.